The 19 T cell receptor beta chains presented below share a single source sample, sequenced in a study of regulatory T cells in long-lasting Graves disease (dated by TCRdb to the early 2020s). What this sample's time point label stands for: newly diagnosed GD, antithyroid drugs for less than 3 months. For both TCR sequencing and RNA sequencing, RNA was extracted from PBMCs using TRIzol. Library construction relied on multiplex PCR. Sequenced on an Illumina HiSeq 4000. iRepertoire HTBI primers and Arm-PCR amplification of CDR3 regions were used to construct TCR beta libraries. Using fastp trimming at Q25 and MiXCR clonotype assembly, TCRdb reanalyzed the public sequencing data and kept in-frame beta chains. Each CDR3 protein appears once, grouped with its most common genes and DNA. Within this sample are 500,000 or so distinct CDR3 sequences, with roughly 15% of them counted one time only. The ten largest clones add up to 10% to 15% of the sample.

The same data also went into a second study, on T cells in Graves' hyperthyroidism and ophthalmopathy.

The sample in question was peripheral blood mononuclear cells (PBMCs), obtained at new diagnosis, from a patient treated with antithyroid drugs. These receptors all come from a middle-aged man with Graves disease. Donor details come from another sample of the same person, matched by shared clones.

This clonotype came up many times. The chain links TRBV7-9 to TRBJ1-1; D remains unclear. The CDR3 totals 12 residues. Trimming left V 1 base short and J 8 bases short, with 8 bases between. CDR1 is SEHNR and CDR2 is FQNEAQ in the germline V gene (reference sequence). The CDR3 reads CASSLEWREAFF. CDR3 DNA sequence: TGTGCCAGCAGCTTAGAGTGGAGAGAAGCTTTCTTT.

For this clonotype: A much larger clonotype is one base distant, so this may be a read error. The CDR3 end shows no conserved phenylalanine or tryptophan, and so a read error is likely. It is unclear where the CDR3 begins or ends on the DNA, so no DNA is shown, and the CDR3 is as TCRdb lists it. The rearrangement links TRBV11-2 to TRBJ2-3; TRBD2 reflects the table's D call only, with no check against the DNA. The CDR3 is 14 residues long, ends included. Germline V gene sequence: CDR1 SGHAT, CDR2 FQNNGV. The CDR3 sequence: CASSFAVASYEQYL.

This clonotype was found many times. This chain links TRBV7-9 with TRBJ1-1; a weak D match, TRBD1 (5 bases). CDR1 and CDR2 (germline): SEHNR, FQNEAQ (reference sequence). Trimming left V 1 base short and J 6 bases short, with 9 bases between. The CDR3 spans 13 residues. For the CDR3, the DNA is TGTGCCAGCAGCTTAGAAAGAGGGGCTGAAGCTTTCTTT. Its protein product is CASSLERGAEAFF.

This clonotype was seen a handful of times. The J gene is TRBJ2-7, the V gene TRBV20-1; 13 positions agree with TRBD2. CDR1 and CDR2 (germline): DFQATT, SNEGSKA (reference sequence). J gave up 4 bases and V 5 bases, and 8 bases lay outside the gene matches. CDR3 size: 15 residues. CDR3 bases: TGCAGTGCTTATCCAGGACTAGCGGGAGTTTACGAGCAGTACTTC. Encoded protein: CSAYPGLAGVYEQYF.

This clonotype was seen a few times. Possible read error: a much larger clone is one base away. The CDR3 sequence: CSARAGQAGHTF. In nucleotides, the CDR3 is TGCAGTGCTAGAGCCGGACAGGCTGGCCACACCTTC. This sequence joins TRBV20-1 and TRBJ1-2; 7 nucleotides align to TRBD1. Germline V gene sequence: CDR1 DFQATT, CDR2 SNEGSKA (reference sequence). This CDR3 is 12 amino acids long.

There are a few counts of this clonotype. The V call is TRBV24-1, the J call TRBJ2-2, with D perhaps matching TRBD1 or TRBD2 (6 bases each). CDR1 is KGHDR, CDR2 SFDVKD, per germline. This CDR3 is 15 amino acids long. V lost 1 base and J 5 bases, leaving 10 bases between the germline ends. CDR3 in amino acids: CATSDLGGGTGELFF. The DNA for the CDR3 is TGTGCCACCAGTGATTTAGGGGGAGGAACCGGGGAGCTGTTTTTT.

This clonotype was observed a handful of times. This rearrangement joins TRBV27 to TRBJ2-5; the D call may be TRBD1 or TRBD2 (5 bases each). The CDR3 is 15 amino acids. Trimming shortened V by 5 bases and J by 1 base, and 14 bases separated the two germline ends. Looked up from germline, CDR1 is MNHEY and CDR2 is SMNVEV (reference sequence). The CDR3 DNA is TGTGCCAGCAGTCGCCAAGGGACGGCCCAAGAGACCCAGTACTTC. It encodes CASSRQGTAQETQYF.

Only a few counts were recorded for this clonotype. The V call is TRBV25-1, the J call TRBJ2-5, with 9 bases that match TRBD1. Unmatched junction bases numbered 8, after V lost 2 bases and J lost 4 bases. The CDR3 is 16 residues long. The germline CDR1 and CDR2 sequences are MGHDK and SYGVNS. CDR3 loop: CASSETGTGWSETQYF. The DNA of the CDR3 is TGTGCCAGCAGTGAAACCGGGACAGGGTGGTCAGAGACCCAGTACTTC.

This clonotype was observed at least ten times. CDR3 residues: CASSLGPGRGRNEQYF. CDR3 coding DNA: TGTGCCAGCAGCTTAGGGCCCGGGAGAGGTAGGAACGAGCAGTACTTC. The V call is TRBV7-9, the J call TRBJ2-7; D perhaps matches TRBD2 (6 bases). The CDR3 contains 16 residues. The ends were cut back, 1 base at V and 5 bases at J, with 18 bases in the middle. Germline V gives CDR1 SEHNR, CDR2 FQNEAQ (reference sequence).

This clonotype was recorded at least ten times. J is TRBJ1-4 and V is TRBV11-2; possibly TRBD1 for D (5 bases). The CDR3 totals 16 residues. V lost 0 bases and J 7 bases, leaving 15 bases between the germline ends. CDR1 and CDR2 from the germline V gene are SGHAT and FQNNGV. The CDR3 is CASSLDGGARGEKLFF. The CDR3 DNA is TGTGCCAGCAGCTTAGACGGAGGGGCCCGAGGTGAAAAACTGTTTTTT. The whole variable domain, remainder taken from reference TRBV11-2 and TRBJ1-4, is EAGVAQSPRYKIIEKRQSVAFWCNPISGHATLYWYQQILGQGPKLLIQFQNNGVVDDSQLPKDRFSAERLKGVDSTLKIQPAKLEDSAVYLCASSLDGGARGEKLFFGSGTQLSVL.

This clonotype was found many times. The rearrangement uses TRBV24-1 and TRBJ2-1, with D tentatively TRBD1 (5 bases). The ends were cut back, 1 base at V and 8 bases at J, with 14 bases in the middle. CDR3 length equals 15 residues. The germline V gene has CDR1 KGHDR and CDR2 SFDVKD. The CDR3 spells CATSDLRGAGDEQFF. DNA for the CDR3: TGTGCCACCAGTGATTTAAGGGGCGCAGGAGATGAGCAGTTCTTC.

This clonotype was seen at least ten times. The chain carries TRBV2 and TRBJ1-1; 9 bases are shared with TRBD1. Germline-derived CDR1 and CDR2 are SNHLY and FYNNEI. This CDR3 has 13 amino acids. V trimming: 7 bases; J trimming: 6 bases; junction bases outside the gene matches: 6. Written as DNA, the CDR3 is TGTGCCAGCAAAGGACAGGGGAAGGCTGAAGCTTTCTTT. Translated: CASKGQGKAEAFF.

The V and J genes are TRBV7-8 and TRBJ1-5; D possibly corresponds to TRBD1 (5 bases). Germline V gene data show CDR1 as SGHVS and CDR2 as FQNEAQ. V was cut by 4 bases and J by 4 bases, with 8 bases left in between. The CDR3 is made up of 13 amino acids. CDR3 region: CASSSQENQPQHF. CDR3 DNA sequence: TGTGCCAGCAGCTCACAGGAAAATCAGCCCCAGCATTTT.

This clonotype was observed a few times. The chain has TRBV4-1 and TRBJ2-3, with 8 bases fitting TRBD2. Trimming at V came to 4 bases and at J to 3 bases, leaving 9 bases not matched to a gene. The CDR3 covers 16 residues. Germline V gene sequence: CDR1 MGHRA, CDR2 YSYEKL. CDR3 nucleotide sequence: TGCGCCAGCAGCCCTCAGCAGCGGGAGTCTACAGATACGCAGTATTTT. It is translated as CASSPQQRESTDTQYF.

The chain combines TRBV5-1 with TRBJ2-5, with D maybe TRBD1 (5 bases). Germline V lookup: CDR1 SGHRS, CDR2 YFSETQ. The V gene lost 3 bases and the J gene lost 13 bases, with 16 bases spanning the gap. CDR3 length: 12 residues. The CDR3 sequence: CASSSDSSRMYF. Written as DNA, the CDR3 is TGCGCCAGCAGCTCCGACAGCTCCCGGATGTACTTC.

The table lists this clonotype with many counts. The gene calls are TRBV29-1 and TRBJ2-7, with D hard to call. V was pared by 1 base and J by 2 bases, with 9 bases between. Germline V gene lookup returns CDR1 SQVTM and CDR2 ANQGSEA. The CDR3 totals 13 residues. CDR3 amino acids: CSVEGPAAYEQYF. DNA of the CDR3: TGCAGCGTTGAAGGGCCGGCAGCCTACGAGCAGTACTTC.

This clonotype was counted at least ten times. The chain combines TRBV6-1 with TRBJ1-1; TRBD1 agrees at 9 bases. Germline CDR1 MNHNS, CDR2 SASEGT. V was clipped by 5 bases and J by 5 bases; unmatched bases: 6. There are 14 residues in the CDR3. The CDR3 DNA is TGTGCCAGCAGTACCGGACAGGGGATAACTGAAGCTTTCTTT. This encodes CASSTGQGITEAFF.

This rearrangement joins TRBV2 to TRBJ2-7, with D possibly TRBD2 on 6 matching bases. From germline, CDR1 is SNHLY and CDR2 FYNNEI. This CDR3 is 13 amino acids long. Deletions cut 2 bases from V and 6 bases from J, with 11 bases between. CDR3 loop: CASSEIRRVEQYF. The CDR3 region has the DNA TGTGCCAGCAGTGAAATCCGGAGGGTCGAGCAGTACTTC.

This clonotype appeared a few times. This sequence joins TRBV2 and TRBJ1-5, with 9 bases matching TRBD1. Germline V gene lookup returns CDR1 SNHLY and CDR2 FYNNEI. With 4 bases clipped from V and 0 bases from J, the junction kept 13 bases outside the gene matches. This CDR3 spans 19 amino acids. The CDR3 DNA reads as TGTGCCAGCAGTGGGAGGGAGGACAGGGGCTATTATAGCAATCAGCCCCAGCATTTT. Amino acids: CASSGREDRGYYSNQPQHF.